This T cell receptor beta chain was found in a study of cytomegalovirus exposure and HLA in healthy donors. Vbeta (60) and Jbeta (13) primers were used in the PCR. TCRdb's copy holds only in-frame clones and misses some; the assay was immunoSEQ multiplex PCR. The sample includes more than 110,000 clones, nearly 80% of them seen just once. The CDR3 extends over 16 amino acids. CDR1 MNHNS and CDR2 SASEGT come from the germline V gene. V was trimmed by 5 bases and J by 3 bases, leaving 16 bases between them. Sequenced: PBMCs. The TCR sequence derives from a male donor in good health and CMV-seronegative. The gene calls are TRBV6-1 and TRBJ2-2; the D gene could be TRBD1 or TRBD2 (5 bases each). The CDR3 DNA reads TGTGCCAGCAGTAAAGGGGAGAGGCGGGACACCGGGGAGCTGTTTTTT. Protein: CASSKGERRDTGELFF.